These 29 T cell receptor beta chains came from one sample sequenced in a study of blood T cell repertoires in COVID-19. Some clones are missing from TCRdb's copy, which holds only in-frame ones; the method was immunoSEQ multiplex PCR. Of approximately 68,000 clones in the sample, about 89% were seen once. The material sequenced was peripheral blood. The source is a woman aged 60-75 years with acute or convalescent COVID-19.

This clone was observed a single time. The genes are TRBV7-6 and TRBJ2-5; 13 positions match TRBD2. Germline CDR1 is SGHVS and CDR2 is FNYEAQ. With 5 bases clipped from V and 2 bases from J, the junction kept 8 bases outside the gene matches. The CDR3 runs to 17 residues. The CDR3 reads CASSILRLAGGQETQYF. In DNA, the CDR3 is TGTGCCAGCAGCATCTTACGACTAGCGGGGGGACAAGAGACCCAGTACTTC. Full variable domain (remainder filled in from reference TRBV7-6 and TRBJ2-5): GAGVSQSPRYKVTKRGQDVALRCDPISGHVSLYWYRQALGQGPEFLTYFNYEAQQDKSGLPNDRFSAERPEGSISTLTIQRTEQRDSAMYRCASSILRLAGGQETQYFGPGTRLLVL.

V usage is TRBV27 and J usage is TRBJ2-7, with 10 bases lining up with TRBD2. CDR3 size: 16 residues. J was trimmed by 3 bases and V by 2 bases; bases with no gene match: 7. CDR1 and CDR2 (germline): MNHEY, SMNVEV (reference sequence). CDR3 sequence: CASSLGTSGTLYEQYF. For the CDR3, the DNA is TGTGCCAGCAGTTTAGGAACTAGCGGGACCCTCTACGAGCAGTACTTC.

V is TRBV12-3 or TRBV12-4 and J is TRBJ1-1; TRBD1 might be the D (5 bases). The CDR3 is 13 residues long. The V and J ends lost 8 bases and 1 base respectively, with 11 bases between them. The CDR3 DNA reads as TGTGCCAGCGGGGCAGTTCGGAACACTGAAGCTTTCTTT. Its protein product is CASGAVRNTEAFF.

The chain couples TRBV5-1 to TRBJ1-2; the D gene is possibly TRBD1 (5 bases). Germline CDR1 and CDR2: SGHRS and YFSETQ. The CDR3 covers 15 residues. V shed 4 bases and J shed 1 base, with 14 bases lying between them. The CDR3 region has the DNA TGCGCCAGCAGCCCCTCGACAGACCTTAACTATGGCTACACCTTC. Protein: CASSPSTDLNYGYTF. Variable domain in full (rest from reference TRBV5-1 and TRBJ1-2): KAGVTQTPRYLIKTRGQQVTLSCSPISGHRSVSWYQQTPGQGLQFLFEYFSETQRNKGNFPGRFSGRQFSNSRSEMNVSTLELGDSALYLCASSPSTDLNYGYTFGSGTRLTVV.

The V gene is TRBV11-2, the J gene TRBJ2-3, with D possibly TRBD1 on 6 matching bases. Germline CDR1 reads SGHAT; CDR2 reads FQNNGV. The CDR3 length is 13 residues. Trimming removed 5 bases at V and 1 base at J, with 7 bases between. The DNA for the CDR3 is TGTGCCAGCAGCCGGACAGGCACAGATACGCAGTATTTT. It is translated as CASSRTGTDTQYF. Drawing the rest from reference TRBV11-2 and TRBJ2-3, the complete variable domain is EAGVAQSPRYKIIEKRQSVAFWCNPISGHATLYWYQQILGQGPKLLIQFQNNGVVDDSQLPKDRFSAERLKGVDSTLKIQPAKLEDSAVYLCASSRTGTDTQYFGPGTRLTVL.

This sequence joins TRBV3-1 (or the pseudogene TRBV3-2) and TRBJ1-1; the D gene is possibly TRBD1 (5 bases). This CDR3 is built from 14 residues. V lost 4 bases to trimming and J lost 6 bases, with 15 bases between them. The germline gives CDR1 LGHDT, CDR2 YNNKEL (reference sequence). CDR3 in DNA: TGTGCCAGCAGCCCGAGCGAGTGGGGCCCTGAAGCTTTCTTT. Amino acid sequence: CASSPSEWGPEAFF.

The chain is built from TRBV7-9 and TRBJ2-1; 7 positions match TRBD2. This CDR3 is built from 16 residues. The germline CDR1 and CDR2 sequences are SEHNR and FQNEAQ (reference sequence). V lost 3 bases to trimming and J lost 6 bases; unmatched junction nucleotides: 11. CDR3 bases: TGTGCCAGCAGCTTGTTGGGTCAGGGAGGGCTCAATGAGCAGTTCTTC. Translated: CASSLLGQGGLNEQFF.

The chain recombines TRBV12-3 or TRBV12-4 with TRBJ2-2, with unresolved D. CDR3 length: 13 amino acids. Trimming left V 5 bases short and J 1 base short, with 5 bases between. The CDR3 coding sequence is TGTGCCAGCAGTGTCAGGAACACCGGGGAGCTGTTTTTT. Its translation: CASSVRNTGELFF.

This clone was found a few times. The chain combines TRBV11-2 with TRBJ1-2; D gene ambiguous. V was pared by 8 bases and J by 2 bases, with 9 bases between. The CDR3 is 12 residues long. Germline lookup yields CDR1 SGHAT and CDR2 FQNNGV. As DNA, the CDR3 is TGTGCCAGCCGAGGGCCAAACTATGGCTACACCTTC. It is translated as CASRGPNYGYTF.

The chain combines TRBV5-1 with TRBJ1-4; D is undetermined. This CDR3 has 15 residues. Trimming took off 1 base at V and 2 bases at J, with 9 bases between the two ends. Germline V gives CDR1 SGHRS, CDR2 YFSETQ. CDR3 residues: CASSLLGNTNEKLFF. The CDR3 nucleotides read TGCGCCAGCAGCTTGCTCGGGAATACTAATGAAAAACTGTTTTTT.

This clone has a single count. The chain employs TRBV5-1 and TRBJ2-7; TRBD2 matches at 9 bases. Germline CDR1 SGHRS, CDR2 YFSETQ. The CDR3 length is 14 residues. The J segment lost 2 bases and the V segment lost 0 bases, leaving 0 bases of the junction unmatched. The CDR3 spells CASSLVAGAYEQYF. Written as DNA, the CDR3 is TGCGCCAGCAGCTTGGTAGCGGGGGCCTACGAGCAGTACTTC. The complete variable domain, with remaining parts taken from reference TRBV5-1 and TRBJ2-7, reads KAGVTQTPRYLIKTRGQQVTLSCSPISGHRSVSWYQQTPGQGLQFLFEYFSETQRNKGNFPGRFSGRQFSNSRSEMNVSTLELGDSALYLCASSLVAGAYEQYFGPGTRLTVT.

V gene TRBV11-3 combines with J gene TRBJ2-7; TRBD1 matches 7 bases. CDR1 is SGHNT and CDR2 is YENEEA in the germline V gene. There are 13 residues in the CDR3. V trimming: 5 bases; J trimming: 5 bases; junction bases outside the gene matches: 6. In DNA form, the CDR3 reads TGTGCCAGCAGCATCAACAGGGGAGACGAGCAGTACTTC. This encodes CASSINRGDEQYF.

CDR3 nucleotide sequence: TGTGCCAGCAGTGCTGACGGGGGGGCGTCAGATACGCAGTATTTT. Its translation: CASSADGGASDTQYF. The V and J genes are TRBV6-4 and TRBJ2-3, with 8 bases lining up with TRBD2. Unmatched junction bases numbered 7, after V lost 4 bases and J lost 4 bases. The germline CDR1 and CDR2 sequences are MRHNA and SNTAGT. This CDR3 is 15 amino acids long.

This clone occurred once. The chain combines TRBV6-2 or TRBV6-3 with TRBJ2-1, with TRBD2 matching 10 bases. Trimming removed 2 bases from V and 6 bases from J; junction bases left unmatched: 4. This CDR3 comprises 15 residues. Germline V CDR1 and CDR2: MNHEY, SVGEGT. The CDR3 is CASSYEASGGNEQFF. In DNA form, the CDR3 reads TGTGCCAGCAGTTACGAGGCTAGCGGGGGCAATGAGCAGTTCTTC.

This clone has a single count. V gene TRBV9 combines with J gene TRBJ2-7, with TRBD1 as a possible D gene (5 bases). CDR3 length: 13 residues. CDR1 is SGDLS, CDR2 YYNGEE, per germline. V lost 0 bases, J lost 4 bases, and 8 bases lay in between. CDR3 region: CASSVVQVYEQYF. DNA of the CDR3: TGTGCCAGCAGCGTAGTACAGGTGTACGAGCAGTACTTC.

Only one count was recorded for this clone. The chain combines TRBV6-4 with TRBJ1-1; 9 positions agree with TRBD1. The V gene's germline CDR1 is MRHNA and CDR2 SNTAGT. V shed 8 bases, J shed 0 bases, and the junction held 16 bases outside the gene matches. The CDR3 covers 18 residues. CDR3 bases: TGTGCCAGCCGAAATCCGGGACAGGGAGATGAGATGAACACTGAAGCTTTCTTT. This codes for CASRNPGQGDEMNTEAFF.

The chain links TRBV2 to TRBJ2-3; 7 bases agree with TRBD1. The germline V gene encodes CDR1 SNHLY and CDR2 FYNNEI. V lost 6 bases, J lost 1 base, and 7 bases stayed unmatched. This CDR3 spans 15 amino acids. The CDR3 coding sequence is TGTGCCAGCAGGTACAGGGGTAGGGGCACAGATACGCAGTATTTT. Translating it yields CASRYRGRGTDTQYF.

The rearrangement links TRBV30 to TRBJ2-6, with a tentative D call TRBD1 (6 bases). CDR3 length equals 15 residues. From germline, CDR1 is GTSNPN and CDR2 SVGIG (reference sequence). V lost 4 bases and J 2 bases, leaving 12 bases between the germline ends. The DNA of the CDR3 is TGTGCCTGGATTGAAAAGGGGGCTGGGGCCAACGTCCTGACTTTC. This gives the protein CAWIEKGAGANVLTF.

J is TRBJ1-1 and V is TRBV20-1; D is unresolved. V was trimmed by 7 bases and J by 3 bases, leaving 9 bases between them. Per germline, CDR1 DFQATT and CDR2 SNEGSKA (reference sequence). There are 11 residues in the CDR3. CDR3 nucleotides: TGCAGTGGACCTAGCTACACTGAAGCTTTCTTT. Translating gives CSGPSYTEAFF.

This chain joins TRBV28 and TRBJ2-2; 9 bases align to TRBD1. The CDR3 has 14 amino acids. Trimming removed 6 bases from V and 6 bases from J; junction bases left unmatched: 5. Germline CDR1 and CDR2: MDHEN and SYDVKM. The CDR3 loop is CASSGQGFPGELFF. The DNA for the CDR3 is TGTGCCAGCAGCGGACAGGGGTTTCCCGGGGAGCTGTTTTTT.

This chain links TRBV10-3 with TRBJ2-5, with TRBD1 matching over 7 bases. In germline, CDR1 is ENHRY, CDR2 SYGVKD. The CDR3 spans 15 residues. V was clipped by 0 bases and J by 5 bases; unmatched bases: 6. This CDR3 is CAISESNRGEETQYF. In DNA, the CDR3 is TGTGCCATCAGTGAGTCGAACAGGGGCGAGGAGACCCAGTACTTC.

The rearrangement joins TRBV6-5 to TRBJ1-1; no definite D call. Trimming left V 5 bases short and J 5 bases short, with 18 bases between. CDR3 length equals 15 residues. CDR1 MNHEY and CDR2 SVGAGI come from the germline V gene. In DNA form, the CDR3 reads TGTGCCAGCAGTCCATCTACGGGTGGGAGGACTGAAGCTTTCTTT. This encodes CASSPSTGGRTEAFF.

The rearrangement links TRBV11-2 to TRBJ1-1, with D possibly being TRBD1 (5 bases). This CDR3 has 15 residues. V was cut by 5 bases and J by 1 base, with 14 bases left in between. In germline, CDR1 is SGHAT, CDR2 FQNNGV. CDR3 in DNA: TGTGCCAGCAGCCTGCGAATAGGGGAGAACACTGAAGCTTTCTTT. This translates into CASSLRIGENTEAFF. Complete variable domain (other parts from reference TRBV11-2 and TRBJ1-1): EAGVAQSPRYKIIEKRQSVAFWCNPISGHATLYWYQQILGQGPKLLIQFQNNGVVDDSQLPKDRFSAERLKGVDSTLKIQPAKLEDSAVYLCASSLRIGENTEAFFGQGTRLTVV.

CDR3: CASSRAGVETQYF. The DNA of the CDR3 is TGTGCCAGCAGCCGGGCCGGGGTGGAGACCCAGTACTTC. This chain links TRBV11-3 with TRBJ2-5; D may be TRBD2 (5 bases). Germline V gene data show CDR1 as SGHNT and CDR2 as YENEEA. Trimming pared 5 bases from V and 5 bases from J, leaving 12 bases between. This CDR3 contains 13 residues.

This clone was counted only a few times. This chain joins TRBV4-1 and TRBJ1-4; 11 bases line up with TRBD1. CDR3 length: 16 amino acids. V was clipped by 2 bases and J by 10 bases; unmatched bases: 9. Germline CDR1 and CDR2: MGHRA and YSYEKL. CDR3 amino acids: CASSQIWDRGGRKLFF. Written as DNA, the CDR3 is TGCGCCAGCAGCCAAATCTGGGACAGGGGGGGGCGAAAACTGTTTTTT.

The rearrangement uses TRBV18 and TRBJ2-3, with 15 bases lining up with TRBD2. The CDR3 runs to 18 residues. V gave up 3 bases and J gave up 2 bases; unmatched junction bases: 6. CDR1 and CDR2 (germline): KGHSH, LQKENI. In nucleotides, the CDR3 is TGTGCCAGCTCACCCCTAGGGACTAGCGGGGGGCTCACAGATACGCAGTATTTT. Translating gives CASSPLGTSGGLTDTQYF.

The rearrangement links TRBV27 to TRBJ1-2, with D maybe TRBD1 (6 bases). CDR3 length: 12 residues. Germline loops: CDR1 MNHEY, CDR2 SMNVEV (reference sequence). Trimming stripped 8 bases from V and 8 bases from J, with 15 bases between. CDR3 protein: CASYNRAWGYTF. As DNA, the CDR3 is TGTGCCAGCTATAACAGGGCTTGGGGCTACACCTTC.

CDR3 DNA: TGTGCCAGCTGGGGGCGACAGGGGAGCGGAGATACGCAGTATTTT. This translates into CASWGRQGSGDTQYF. The chain has TRBV2 and TRBJ2-3; 8 positions match TRBD1. This CDR3 comprises 15 residues. The germline V gene encodes CDR1 SNHLY and CDR2 FYNNEI. With 8 bases clipped from V and 5 bases from J, the junction kept 12 bases outside the gene matches.

The chain combines TRBV6-1 with TRBJ2-7; no firm D call. This CDR3 region has 14 residues. Per germline, CDR1 MNHNS and CDR2 SASEGT. Between the trimmed V and J ends, which lost 1 base and 3 bases, there was a span of 10 bases. The CDR3 DNA follows: TGTGCCAGCAGTGAAGGAGGCTTAAACTACGAGCAGTACTTC. Its translation: CASSEGGLNYEQYF.